The rows below give T cell receptor beta chains drawn from one sample of a study of blood T cell repertoires in COVID-19. Measured with immunoSEQ multiplex PCR; TCRdb has only the in-frame clones, and not every one. The table records some 69,000 clones, around four fifths of them present only once. Sequencing input: peripheral blood. These receptors were obtained from a man older than 75 with active or convalescent COVID-19. Each CDR3 is given with its conserved first and last residue. The D gene is left open where the match is weak. Clone size appears in some rows only: once, few, many, or a class for an expanded clone.

TRBV29-1,TRBD2,TRBJ2-2,.,CSVADRGDTGELFF,TGCAGCGTTGCGGACCGGGGGGACACCGGGGAGCTGTTTTTT
TRBV27,.,TRBJ2-7,.,CASSLGLSYEQYF,TGTGCCAGCAGTTTAGGCCTCTCCTACGAGCAGTACTTC
TRBV5-4,.,TRBJ2-7,.,CASSLAGGLGYEQYF,TGTGCCAGCAGCTTGGCCGGCGGGCTCGGATACGAGCAGTACTTC
TRBV25-1,.,TRBJ1-2,.,CASSPSAGDGGYTF,TGTGCCAGCAGCCCCTCGGCAGGGGACGGTGGCTACACCTTC
TRBV7-9,TRBD1,TRBJ2-7,.,CASSPMGQGTYEQYF,TGTGCCAGCAGCCCCATGGGACAGGGGACTTACGAGCAGTACTTC
TRBV6-5,.,TRBJ1-4,.,CASSYGSGVINEKLFF,TGTGCCAGCAGTTATGGGTCCGGGGTTATAAATGAAAAACTGTTTTTT
TRBV7-2,TRBD1,TRBJ1-3,once,CASSQGQGGGNTIYF,TGTGCCAGCAGCCAAGGACAGGGTGGGGGAAACACCATATATTTT
TRBV30,TRBD2,TRBJ2-2,.,CAWDIGLAHTGELFF,TGTGCCTGGGACATCGGACTAGCCCACACCGGGGAGCTGTTTTTT
TRBV6-5,.,TRBJ1-1,.,CASSFTVNTEAFF,TGTGCCAGCAGTTTTACAGTGAACACTGAAGCTTTCTTT
TRBV28,.,TRBJ1-4,.,CASSSNRFYTNEKLFF,TGTGCCAGCAGTTCGAACCGGTTTTACACTAATGAAAAACTGTTTTTT
TRBV6-1,.,TRBJ2-5,.,CASSEARQGETQYF,TGTGCCAGCAGTGAAGCCAGGCAGGGGGAGACCCAGTACTTC
TRBV27,TRBD1,TRBJ2-7,.,CASSYRTGAFISYEQYF,TGTGCCAGCAGTTACCGGACAGGGGCCTTCATCTCCTACGAGCAGTACTTC
TRBV5-1,.,TRBJ2-2,.,CASRRGYTGELFF,TGCGCCAGCAGGCGGGGATACACCGGGGAGCTGTTTTTT
TRBV30,TRBD1,TRBJ1-3,.,CAWTEDRQVRTNTIYF,TGTGCCTGGACCGAGGACAGGCAGGTTCGTACAAACACCATATATTTT
TRBV19,.,TRBJ2-1,.,CATDRGVGLARDEQFF,TGTGCCACCGACAGAGGGGTGGGGCTAGCGCGGGATGAGCAGTTCTTC
TRBV19,.,TRBJ1-5,.,CASSTTDYSNQPQHF,TGTGCCAGTAGTACGACAGATTATAGCAATCAGCCCCAGCATTTT